The 24 T cell receptor beta chains listed next were all sequenced from one sample in a study of PD-1 blockade in classical Hodgkin lymphoma. Each of the patients experienced relapse following autologous stem cell transplantation, and their brentuximab vedotin exposure differed. TCRdb's copy holds only in-frame clones and misses some; the assay was immunoSEQ multiplex PCR. The profile shows some 84,000 clones, approximately 91% of them singletons. Source: peripheral blood mononuclear cells (PBMCs), taken before the second cycle of nivolumab. These receptors were collected from a human donor with classical Hodgkin lymphoma.

This clone was seen just once. The J gene is TRBJ1-4, the V gene TRBV6-1; D is ambiguous. Germline loops: CDR1 MNHNS, CDR2 SASEGT. Trimming shortened V by 4 bases and J by 0 bases, and 9 bases separated the two germline ends. This CDR3 comprises 15 residues. The CDR3 is CASSGRRATNEKLFF. CDR3 sequence (DNA): TGTGCCAGCAGTGGGCGCCGTGCAACTAATGAAAAACTGTTTTTT.

The J gene is TRBJ2-1, the V gene TRBV5-1; TRBD2 matches at 7 bases. The CDR3 covers 17 residues. CDR1 is SGHRS and CDR2 is YFSETQ in the germline V gene. V gave up 1 base and J gave up 0 bases; unmatched junction bases: 7. CDR3 sequence: CASSLFGAGSSYNEQFF. The CDR3 DNA is TGCGCCAGCAGCTTGTTTGGAGCGGGGAGCTCCTACAATGAGCAGTTCTTC.

This clone was picked up one time. The V gene is TRBV5-1, the J gene TRBJ1-3; 7 positions agree with TRBD1. CDR1 and CDR2 from the germline V gene are SGHRS and YFSETQ. Trimming took 4 bases from V and 2 from J; bases not matched to a gene: 12. The CDR3 totals 17 residues. The CDR3 DNA reads as TGCGCCAGCAGCCACGGGTCCGGGACAGTTCCTGGAAACACCATATATTTT. Translation gives CASSHGSGTVPGNTIYF.

The chain carries TRBV5-1 and TRBJ2-1, with 14 bases aligning to TRBD2. The V gene's germline CDR1 is SGHRS and CDR2 YFSETQ. The trim removed 2 bases at V and 0 bases at J, leaving 1 base unmatched. The CDR3 has 17 residues. CDR3 residues: CASSFGLAGGSYNEQFF. The CDR3 DNA sequence: TGCGCCAGCAGCTTCGGACTAGCGGGAGGCTCCTACAATGAGCAGTTCTTC.

V gene TRBV4-1 combines with J gene TRBJ2-2; TRBD2 matches at 7 bases. Germline CDR1 is MGHRA and CDR2 is YSYEKL. CDR3 length: 18 amino acids. V shed 1 base and J 0 bases; nucleotides not matched to a gene: 8. CDR3 sequence: CASSQAEAGYANTGELFF. CDR3 nucleotide sequence: TGCGCCAGCAGCCAAGCTGAAGCGGGATACGCGAACACCGGGGAGCTGTTTTTT.

This rearrangement joins TRBV30 to TRBJ2-2, with 10 bases matching TRBD2. Losses at the gene ends were 3 bases for V and 6 bases for J; bases not matched to a gene: 10. CDR3 length equals 16 residues. The germline V gene has CDR1 GTSNPN and CDR2 SVGIG (reference sequence). The DNA of the CDR3 is TGTGCCTGGAGAGGTGGAGCGGGAGGGCCCTCCGGGGAGCTGTTTTTT. This codes for CAWRGGAGGPSGELFF.

J is TRBJ2-7 and V is TRBV11-2; D is unclear. Trimming left V 5 bases short and J 8 bases short, with 22 bases between. The germline V gene has CDR1 SGHAT and CDR2 FQNNGV. The CDR3 sequence is 15 residues long. The CDR3 nucleotides read TGTGCCAGCAGCACGACCGGGCGCTTAATACTTAAGCAGTACTTC. It is translated as CASSTTGRLILKQYF.

The sample holds one count of this clone. This chain uses TRBV11-2 with TRBJ1-2; 10 nucleotides agree with TRBD1. The CDR3 runs to 13 residues. Germline V gene data show CDR1 as SGHAT and CDR2 as FQNNGV. Losses at the gene ends were 6 bases for V and 7 bases for J; bases not matched to a gene: 5. The CDR3 region is CASSLTGGVGYTF. The CDR3 DNA is TGTGCCAGCAGTTTGACAGGGGGCGTTGGCTACACCTTC. Filled out from reference TRBV11-2 and TRBJ1-2, the complete variable domain reads EAGVAQSPRYKIIEKRQSVAFWCNPISGHATLYWYQQILGQGPKLLIQFQNNGVVDDSQLPKDRFSAERLKGVDSTLKIQPAKLEDSAVYLCASSLTGGVGYTFGSGTRLTVV.

This sequence joins TRBV5-5 and TRBJ2-2; no firm D call. Trimming removed 3 bases at V and 3 bases at J, with 12 bases between. CDR1 and CDR2 from the germline V gene are SGHKS and YYEKEE (reference sequence). This CDR3 has 15 residues. The DNA for the CDR3 is TGTGCCAGCAGCTCCCTAGTCGTTTACACCGGGGAGCTGTTTTTT. This sequence encodes CASSSLVVYTGELFF.

The rearrangement joins TRBV28 to TRBJ2-3; the D gene is possibly TRBD2 (6 bases). CDR3 length: 12 amino acids. Germline V gene data show CDR1 as MDHEN and CDR2 as SYDVKM. V lost 8 bases and J lost 3, with 9 bases in between. In DNA form, the CDR3 reads TGTGCCAGCTCGGCGGGAACAGATACGCAGTATTTT. This encodes CASSAGTDTQYF.

The chain is built from TRBV5-1 and TRBJ2-1; 13 bases align to TRBD2. The CDR3 has 16 residues. Germline V gene data show CDR1 as SGHRS and CDR2 as YFSETQ. V lost 2 bases to trimming and J lost 6 bases; unmatched junction nucleotides: 5. The CDR3 bases are TGCGCCAGCAGCTTAGCCGGGACTAGCGGGATCAATGAGCAGTTCTTC. As protein: CASSLAGTSGINEQFF. Variable domain in full (rest from reference TRBV5-1 and TRBJ2-1): KAGVTQTPRYLIKTRGQQVTLSCSPISGHRSVSWYQQTPGQGLQFLFEYFSETQRNKGNFPGRFSGRQFSNSRSEMNVSTLELGDSALYLCASSLAGTSGINEQFFGPGTRLTVL.

The V and J genes are TRBV5-4 and TRBJ2-7; 12 bases align to TRBD2. The CDR3 totals 15 residues. Germline assignment: CDR1 SGHNT and CDR2 YYREEE (reference sequence). The V and J ends lost 5 bases and 4 bases, in that order; junction bases with no gene match: 7. The CDR3 coding sequence is TGTGCCAGCAGGCCGACTAGCGGGAGTATTTACGAGCAGTACTTC. This codes for CASRPTSGSIYEQYF.

This chain connects TRBV7-8 to TRBJ2-5; D gene uncertain. The CDR3 spans 13 residues. Germline V gives CDR1 SGHVS, CDR2 FQNEAQ. V was clipped by 5 bases and J by 4 bases, with 11 bases between them. The CDR3 DNA follows: TGTGCCAGCAGCCCCTATTTGGGAGAGACCCAGTACTTC. Its protein is CASSPYLGETQYF. Filled out from reference TRBV7-8 and TRBJ2-5, the complete variable domain reads GAGVSQSPRYKVAKRGQDVALRCDPISGHVSLFWYQQALGQGPEFLTYFQNEAQLDKSGLPSDRFFAERPEGSVSTLKIQRTQQEDSAVYLCASSPYLGETQYFGPGTRLLVL.

The chain couples TRBV9 to TRBJ2-3, with unresolved D. The ends were cut back, 0 bases at V and 2 bases at J, with 13 bases in the middle. Germline CDR1 SGDLS, CDR2 YYNGEE. The CDR3 is 16 amino acids. The CDR3 reads CASSVANPTPTDTQYF. The CDR3 coding sequence is TGTGCCAGCAGCGTAGCTAACCCTACCCCCACAGATACGCAGTATTTT.

This chain joins TRBV28 and TRBJ1-2; no reliable D call. The CDR3 contains 12 residues. Per germline, CDR1 MDHEN and CDR2 SYDVKM. Trimming left V 7 bases short and J 8 bases short, with 14 bases between. The CDR3 nucleotides are TGTGCCAGCACCCCGATAGGGTGGGGCTACACCTTC. Protein product: CASTPIGWGYTF.

A single count supports this clone. The rearrangement uses TRBV9 and TRBJ2-3, with TRBD1 matching over 7 bases. The CDR3 covers 16 residues. Germline CDR1 and CDR2: SGDLS and YYNGEE. V trimming: 4 bases; J trimming: 0 bases; junction bases outside the gene matches: 8. The CDR3 DNA reads as TGTGCCAGCAGCCCGCGACAGGGACCGAGCACAGATACGCAGTATTTT. As protein: CASSPRQGPSTDTQYF.

The J gene is TRBJ2-7, the V gene TRBV6-5; 8 bases agree with TRBD1. Germline CDR1 MNHEY, CDR2 SVGAGI. V shed 5 bases, J shed 4 bases, and the junction held 7 bases outside the gene matches. The CDR3 has 14 residues. The CDR3 DNA reads as TGTGCCAGCAGTCTTACCCAGGGGGCTTACGAGCAGTACTTC. Its protein is CASSLTQGAYEQYF.

The chain carries TRBV29-1 and TRBJ2-3; possibly TRBD1 or TRBD2 for D (6 bases each). The ends were cut back, 3 bases at V and 6 bases at J, with 13 bases in the middle. The CDR3 consists of 13 residues. CDR1 and CDR2 (germline): SQVTM, ANQGSEA. CDR3 bases: TGCAGCGTTGAGGAGGGGGGTGGGGATACGCAGTATTTT. Amino acid sequence: CSVEEGGGDTQYF.

The V call is TRBV7-3, the J call TRBJ2-1; 11 bases fit TRBD2. Germline V gene lookup returns CDR1 SGHTA and CDR2 FQGTGA. The CDR3 has 16 amino acids. V dropped 4 bases and J dropped 4; count of bases not matched to a gene: 6. The CDR3 nucleotides are TGTGCCAGCAGCTACACTAGCGGGGGTGGTTACAATGAGCAGTTCTTC. This sequence encodes CASSYTSGGGYNEQFF.

For the CDR3, the DNA is TGTGCCAGCTGGGAGGGGACAGGGCCTAATGAAAAACTGTTTTTT. The encoded protein is CASWEGTGPNEKLFF. The J gene is TRBJ1-4, the V gene TRBV28; 9 bases map to TRBD1. The V gene end was trimmed by 8 bases and the J gene end by 3 bases; junction bases not matched to a gene: 7. The CDR3 sequence is 15 residues long. The V gene's germline CDR1 is MDHEN and CDR2 SYDVKM. The full variable domain, its missing parts supplied by reference TRBV28 and TRBJ1-4, is DVKVTQSSRYLVKRTGEKVFLECVQDMDHENMFWYRQDPGLGLRLIYFSYDVKMKEKGDIPEGYSVSREKKERFSLILESASTNQTSMYLCASWEGTGPNEKLFFGSGTQLSVL.

The chain couples TRBV27 to TRBJ1-1, with 8 bases that match TRBD1. With 2 bases clipped from V and 3 bases from J, the junction kept 8 bases outside the gene matches. The germline CDR1 and CDR2 sequences are MNHEY and SMNVEV (reference sequence). CDR3 length equals 16 residues. CDR3 DNA: TGTGCCAGCAGTTTACCACCAGGGGGCCGGGACACTGAAGCTTTCTTT. It yields the protein CASSLPPGGRDTEAFF.

The rearrangement joins TRBV27 to TRBJ2-7; perhaps D is TRBD1 or TRBD2 (5 bases each). Germline lookup yields CDR1 MNHEY and CDR2 SMNVEV (reference sequence). Deletions cut 5 bases from V and 4 bases from J, with 18 bases between. CDR3 length equals 15 residues. CDR3 loop: CASSLPGQAGYEQYF. The CDR3 DNA reads as TGTGCCAGCAGTCTCCCAGGGCAGGCGGGTTACGAGCAGTACTTC.

This clone was detected only a few times. The rearrangement links TRBV7-7 to TRBJ1-1, with D unresolved. In germline, CDR1 is SSHAT, CDR2 FNYEAQ (reference sequence). The CDR3 is 13 amino acids. The V and J ends lost 1 base and 1 base respectively, with 4 bases between them. The CDR3 is CASSLDTNTEAFF. CDR3 bases: TGTGCCAGCAGCTTAGATACGAACACTGAAGCTTTCTTT. Full variable domain (remainder filled in from reference TRBV7-7 and TRBJ1-1): GAGVSQSPRYKVTKRGQDVTLRCDPISSHATLYWYQQALGQGPEFLTYFNYEAQPDKSGLPSDRFSAERPEGSISTLTIQRTEQRDSAMYRCASSLDTNTEAFFGQGTRLTVV.

The chain uses TRBV29-1 and TRBJ2-7, with D unresolved. Germline V gene sequence: CDR1 SQVTM, CDR2 ANQGSEA. This CDR3 contains 12 residues. Here the CDR3 DNA reads TGCAGGGGCATGGGGATCTCCTACGAGCAGTACTTC. This gives the protein CRGMGISYEQYF.